These 5 T cell receptor beta chains came from one sample sequenced in a study of naive and memory T cell subsets. An equimolar mix of two oligonucleotides served as the beta constant-region primer for TRBC1 and TRBC2. Nested alpha and beta constant-region primers with the SP2 primer drove four PCR rounds on ligated cDNA. TCRdb re-analysed the UMI-ligation and nested PCR reads in MiXCR, keeping a single row per CDR3 protein. The sample yields more than 120,000 distinct CDR3 sequences, 15% to 25% seen once. These receptors are not linked to any known antigen. Notes on the study in general: A few larger clonotypes appeared in naive repertoires, especially CD8, possibly memory cells re-expressing CD45RA.

Source material: naive CD8+ T cells from blood. These receptors were obtained from a human donor in good health.

The table lists this clonotype with a few counts. CDR3 sequence reads: CASAPETSRSTDTQYF. The CDR3 region has the DNA TGCGCCAGCGCCCCGGAGACTAGCAGAAGCACAGATACGCAGTATTTT. The J gene is TRBJ2-3, the V gene TRBV5-1; 7 bases are shared with TRBD2. The V gene end was trimmed by 7 bases and the J gene end by 0 bases; junction bases not matched to a gene: 11. The length of the CDR3 is 16 residues. Germline V gene lookup returns CDR1 SGHRS and CDR2 YFSETQ.

The chain is built from TRBV7-8 and TRBJ1-1; no clear D. Germline assignment: CDR1 SGHVS and CDR2 FQNEAQ. Trimming removed 2 bases at V and 0 bases at J, with 7 bases between. This CDR3 region has 14 residues. CDR3 DNA: TGTGCCAGCAGCTTATCCAGCATGAACACTGAAGCTTTCTTT. This codes for CASSLSSMNTEAFF.

The chain couples TRBV28 to TRBJ2-5, with a tentative D call TRBD1 (6 bases). This CDR3 has 15 amino acids. CDR1 and CDR2 (germline): MDHEN, SYDVKM. The V gene lost 2 bases and the J gene lost 5 bases, with 15 bases spanning the gap. Written as DNA, the CDR3 is TGTGCCAGCAGTTTAGTGGATGGGGGCCTGGAGACCCAGTACTTC. Translated: CASSLVDGGLETQYF.

This chain links TRBV7-6 with TRBJ2-1; possibly TRBD1 or TRBD2 for D (5 bases each). The CDR3 loop spans 14 amino acids. V was pared by 1 base and J by 7 bases, with 11 bases between. Germline values: CDR1 SGHVS, CDR2 FNYEAQ. DNA of the CDR3: TGTGCCAGCAGCTTAGATGGCAGGGAGAATGAGCAGTTCTTC. Its protein product is CASSLDGRENEQFF. Full variable domain (remainder filled in from reference TRBV7-6 and TRBJ2-1): GAGVSQSPRYKVTKRGQDVALRCDPISGHVSLYWYRQALGQGPEFLTYFNYEAQQDKSGLPNDRFSAERPEGSISTLTIQRTEQRDSAMYRCASSLDGRENEQFFGPGTRLTVL.

Only a few counts were recorded for this clonotype. The chain employs TRBV19 and TRBJ1-5; D call uncertain. Per the germline V gene, CDR1 is LNHDA and CDR2 is SQIVND (reference sequence). The germline V and J ends were trimmed by 6 bases and 2 bases, with 5 bases remaining between them. CDR3 length equals 12 residues. The CDR3 here is CASRTGNQPQHF. The CDR3 DNA follows: TGTGCCAGTAGGACTGGCAATCAGCCCCAGCATTTT. Full variable domain (rest looked up from reference TRBV19 and TRBJ1-5): DGGITQSPKYLFRKEGQNVTLSCEQNLNHDAMYWYRQDPGQGLRLIYYSQIVNDFQKGDIAEGYSVSREKKESFPLTVTSAQKNPTAFYLCASRTGNQPQHFGDGTRLSIL.